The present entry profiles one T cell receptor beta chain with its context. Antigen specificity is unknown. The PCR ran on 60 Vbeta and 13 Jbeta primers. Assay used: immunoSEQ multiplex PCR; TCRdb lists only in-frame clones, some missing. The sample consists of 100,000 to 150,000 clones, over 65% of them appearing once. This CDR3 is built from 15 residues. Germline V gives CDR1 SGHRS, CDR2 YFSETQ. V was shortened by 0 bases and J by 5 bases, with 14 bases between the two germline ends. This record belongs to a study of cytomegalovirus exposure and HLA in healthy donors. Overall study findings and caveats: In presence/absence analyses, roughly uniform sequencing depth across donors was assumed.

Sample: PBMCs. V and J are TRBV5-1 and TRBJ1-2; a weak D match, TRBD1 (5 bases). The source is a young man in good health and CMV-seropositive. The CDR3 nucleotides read TGCGCCAGCAGCTTGGACCCCTCGGGGGGTTATGGCTACACCTTC. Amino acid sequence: CASSLDPSGGYGYTF.